This T cell receptor beta chain was retrieved from a study of identical twins. This clonotype was detected ten times or more. Healthy Caucasians provided all donations. TCRdb reprocessed the 5' RACE reads with MiXCR, giving one entry per CDR3 protein. The repertoire has around 490,000 distinct CDR3 sequences, 14% of them found once; the top ten carry 0.8% to 1%. This sample also appeared in a second study, on yellow fever vaccine responses in identical twins. From that paper: On the reported evidence, twins' vaccine T cell responses seemed partly convergent and partly personalized.

The sample taken for sequencing was CD4+ T cells sorted from blood. The TCR originated in a woman under 30 in good health.

The CDR3 bases are TGTGCTAGTGCCCGGACGTTTGGAAATGAGCAGTTCTTC. Its protein is CASARTFGNEQFF. This chain joins TRBV12-5 and TRBJ2-1; no firm D call. The germline CDR1 and CDR2 sequences are LGHNT and FRNRAP. The CDR3 covers 13 residues. Trimming took off 7 bases at V and 7 bases at J, with 14 bases between the two ends.